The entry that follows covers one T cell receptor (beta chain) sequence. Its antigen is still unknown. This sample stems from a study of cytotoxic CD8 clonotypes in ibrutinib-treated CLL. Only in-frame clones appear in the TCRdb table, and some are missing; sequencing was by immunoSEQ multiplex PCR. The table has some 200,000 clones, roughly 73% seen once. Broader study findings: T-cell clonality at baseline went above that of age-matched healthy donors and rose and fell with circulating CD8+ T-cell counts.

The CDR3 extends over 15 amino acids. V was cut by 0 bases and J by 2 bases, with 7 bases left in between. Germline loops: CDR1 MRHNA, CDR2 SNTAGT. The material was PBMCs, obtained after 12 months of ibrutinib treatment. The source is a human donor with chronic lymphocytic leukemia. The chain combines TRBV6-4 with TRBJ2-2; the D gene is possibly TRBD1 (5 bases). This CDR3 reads CASSDSQANTGELFF. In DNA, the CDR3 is TGTGCCAGCAGTGACTCACAGGCAAACACCGGGGAGCTGTTTTTT.